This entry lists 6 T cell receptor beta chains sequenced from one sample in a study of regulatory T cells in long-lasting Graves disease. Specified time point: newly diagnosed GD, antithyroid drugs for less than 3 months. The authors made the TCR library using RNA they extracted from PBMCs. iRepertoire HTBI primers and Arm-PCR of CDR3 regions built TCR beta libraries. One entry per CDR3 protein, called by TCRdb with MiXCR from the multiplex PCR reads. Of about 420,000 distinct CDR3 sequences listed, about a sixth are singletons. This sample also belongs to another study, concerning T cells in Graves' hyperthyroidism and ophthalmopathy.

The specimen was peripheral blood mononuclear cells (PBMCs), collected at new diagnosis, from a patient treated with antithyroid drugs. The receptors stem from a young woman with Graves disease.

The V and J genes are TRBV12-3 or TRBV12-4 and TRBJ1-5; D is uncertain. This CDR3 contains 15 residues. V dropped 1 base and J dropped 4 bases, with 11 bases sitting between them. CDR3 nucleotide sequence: TGTGCCAGCAGTTTAGTCAGAGGTGTGAATCAGCCCCAGCATTTT. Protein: CASSLVRGVNQPQHF.

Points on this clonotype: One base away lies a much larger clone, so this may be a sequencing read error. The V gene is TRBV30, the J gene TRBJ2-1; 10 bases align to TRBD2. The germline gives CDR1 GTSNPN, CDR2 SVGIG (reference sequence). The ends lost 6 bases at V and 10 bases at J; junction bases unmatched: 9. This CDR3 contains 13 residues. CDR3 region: CACTGKAGGEQFF. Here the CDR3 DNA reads TGTGCCTGCACGGGGAAAGCGGGAGGGGAGCAGTTCTTC.

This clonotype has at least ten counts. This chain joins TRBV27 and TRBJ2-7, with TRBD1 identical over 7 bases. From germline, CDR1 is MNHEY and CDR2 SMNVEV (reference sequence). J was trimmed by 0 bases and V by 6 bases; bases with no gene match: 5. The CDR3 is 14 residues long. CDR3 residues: CASRHTGDSYEQYF. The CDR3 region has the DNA TGTGCCAGCAGACACACAGGGGACTCCTACGAGCAGTACTTC.

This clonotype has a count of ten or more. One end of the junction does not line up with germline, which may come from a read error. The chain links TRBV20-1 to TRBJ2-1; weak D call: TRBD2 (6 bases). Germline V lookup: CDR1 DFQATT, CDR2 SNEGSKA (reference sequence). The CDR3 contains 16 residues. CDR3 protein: CSATGVASARVGEQSF. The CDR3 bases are TGCAGTGCCACAGGTGTTGCTAGCGCCCGCGTCGGGGAGCAGTCCTTC.

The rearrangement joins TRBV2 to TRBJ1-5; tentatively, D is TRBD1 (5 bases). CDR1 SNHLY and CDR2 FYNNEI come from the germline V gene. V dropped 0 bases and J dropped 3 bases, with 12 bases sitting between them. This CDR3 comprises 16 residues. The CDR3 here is CASSEAGGIANQPQHF. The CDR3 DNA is TGTGCCAGCAGTGAAGCCGGGGGAATCGCCAATCAGCCCCAGCATTTT.

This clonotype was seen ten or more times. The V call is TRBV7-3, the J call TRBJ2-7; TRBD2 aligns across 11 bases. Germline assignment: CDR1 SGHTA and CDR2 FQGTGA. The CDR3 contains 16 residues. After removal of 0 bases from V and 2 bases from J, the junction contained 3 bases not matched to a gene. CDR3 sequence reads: CASSLTLAGGAYEQYF. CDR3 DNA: TGTGCCAGCAGCTTAACCCTAGCGGGAGGTGCCTACGAGCAGTACTTC.